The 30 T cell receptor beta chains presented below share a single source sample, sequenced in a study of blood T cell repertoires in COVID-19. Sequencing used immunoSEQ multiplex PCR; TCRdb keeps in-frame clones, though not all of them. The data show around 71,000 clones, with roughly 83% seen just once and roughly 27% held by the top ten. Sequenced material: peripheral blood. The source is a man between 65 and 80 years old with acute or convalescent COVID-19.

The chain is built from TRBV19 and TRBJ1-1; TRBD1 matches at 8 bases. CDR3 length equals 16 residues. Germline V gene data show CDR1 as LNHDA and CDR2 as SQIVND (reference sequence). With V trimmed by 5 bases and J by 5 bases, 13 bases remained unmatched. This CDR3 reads CASSSSDRAVRTEAFF. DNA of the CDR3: TGTGCCAGTAGTTCCTCGGACAGGGCGGTGAGAACTGAAGCTTTCTTT.

The CDR3 DNA sequence: TGTGCCAGCAGCTTAGGTTTCGAGGGGGAGCTGTTTTTT. This translates into CASSLGFEGELFF. The J gene is TRBJ2-2, the V gene TRBV7-3; D is uncertain. The CDR3 is 13 residues long. CDR1 and CDR2 from the germline V gene are SGHTA and FQGTGA. Trimming pared 2 bases from V and 8 bases from J, leaving 9 bases between.

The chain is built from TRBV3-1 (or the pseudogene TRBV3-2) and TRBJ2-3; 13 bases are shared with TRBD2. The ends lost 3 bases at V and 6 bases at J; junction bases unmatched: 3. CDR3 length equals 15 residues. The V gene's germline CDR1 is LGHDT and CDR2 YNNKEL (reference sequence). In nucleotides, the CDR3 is TGTGCCAGCAGCCAGCTGACTAGCGGGAGGGATACGCAGTATTTT. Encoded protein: CASSQLTSGRDTQYF.

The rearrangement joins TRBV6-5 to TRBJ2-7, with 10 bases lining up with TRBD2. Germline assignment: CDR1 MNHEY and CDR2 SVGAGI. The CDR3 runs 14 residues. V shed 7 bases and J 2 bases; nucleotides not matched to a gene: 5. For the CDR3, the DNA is TGTGCCAGCATCCAGCGGGAGGGCCCCTACGAGCAGTACTTC. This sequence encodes CASIQREGPYEQYF.

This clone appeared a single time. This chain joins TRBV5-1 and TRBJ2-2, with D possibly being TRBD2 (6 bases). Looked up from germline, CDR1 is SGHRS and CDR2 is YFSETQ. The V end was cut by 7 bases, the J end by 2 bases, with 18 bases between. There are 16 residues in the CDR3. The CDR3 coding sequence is TGCGCCAGCTCGGGCCGAACCGGGGGAAACACCGGGGAGCTGTTTTTT. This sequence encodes CASSGRTGGNTGELFF.

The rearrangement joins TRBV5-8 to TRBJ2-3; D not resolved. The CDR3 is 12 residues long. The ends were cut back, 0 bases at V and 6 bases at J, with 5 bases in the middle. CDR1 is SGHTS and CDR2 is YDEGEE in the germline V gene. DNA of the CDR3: TGTGCCAGCAGCTTGGCCGCGGATACGCAGTATTTT. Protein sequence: CASSLAADTQYF.

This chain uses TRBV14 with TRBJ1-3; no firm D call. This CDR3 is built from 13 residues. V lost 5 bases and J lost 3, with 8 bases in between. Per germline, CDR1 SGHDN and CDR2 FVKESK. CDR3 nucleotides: TGTGCCAGCAGCTCAACGGGTGGAAACACCATATATTTT. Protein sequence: CASSSTGGNTIYF.

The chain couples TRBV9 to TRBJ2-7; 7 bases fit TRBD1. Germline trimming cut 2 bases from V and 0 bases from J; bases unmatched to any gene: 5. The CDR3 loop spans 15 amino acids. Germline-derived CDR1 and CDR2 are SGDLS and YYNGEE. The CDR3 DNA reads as TGTGCCAGCAGCGTTTCCGGGACAGACTCCTACGAGCAGTACTTC. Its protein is CASSVSGTDSYEQYF. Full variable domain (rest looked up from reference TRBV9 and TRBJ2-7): DSGVTQTPKHLITATGQRVTLRCSPRSGDLSVYWYQQSLDQGLQFLIQYYNGEERAKGNILERFSAQQFPDLHSELNLSSLELGDSALYFCASSVSGTDSYEQYFGPGTRLTVT.

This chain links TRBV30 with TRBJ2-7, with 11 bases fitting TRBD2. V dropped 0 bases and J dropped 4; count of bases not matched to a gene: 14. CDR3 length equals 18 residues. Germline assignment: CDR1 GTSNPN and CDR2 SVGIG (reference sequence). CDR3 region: CAWSVRAASGRKKYEQYF. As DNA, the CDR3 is TGTGCCTGGAGTGTACGGGCGGCTAGCGGGAGGAAAAAGTACGAGCAGTACTTC.

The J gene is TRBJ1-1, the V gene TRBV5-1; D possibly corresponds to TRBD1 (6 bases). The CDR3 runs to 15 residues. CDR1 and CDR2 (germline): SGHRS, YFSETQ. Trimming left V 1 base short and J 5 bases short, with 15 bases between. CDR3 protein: CASSLLDRDGTEAFF. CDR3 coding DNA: TGCGCCAGCAGCTTGTTGGACAGAGATGGGACTGAAGCTTTCTTT. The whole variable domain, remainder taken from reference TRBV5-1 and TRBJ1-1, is KAGVTQTPRYLIKTRGQQVTLSCSPISGHRSVSWYQQTPGQGLQFLFEYFSETQRNKGNFPGRFSGRQFSNSRSEMNVSTLELGDSALYLCASSLLDRDGTEAFFGQGTRLTVV.

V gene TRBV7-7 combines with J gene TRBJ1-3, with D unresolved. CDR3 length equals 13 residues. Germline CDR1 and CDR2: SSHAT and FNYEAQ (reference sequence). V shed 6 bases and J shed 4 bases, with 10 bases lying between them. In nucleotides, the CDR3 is TGTGCCAGCAGTCGGGGTTTGGGAAACACCATATATTTT. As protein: CASSRGLGNTIYF.

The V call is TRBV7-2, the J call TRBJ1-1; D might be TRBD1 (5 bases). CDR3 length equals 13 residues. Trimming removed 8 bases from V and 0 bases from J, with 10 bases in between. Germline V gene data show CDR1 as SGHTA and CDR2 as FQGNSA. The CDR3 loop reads CASGGGLNTEAFF. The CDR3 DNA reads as TGTGCCAGCGGGGGGGGACTGAACACTGAAGCTTTCTTT.

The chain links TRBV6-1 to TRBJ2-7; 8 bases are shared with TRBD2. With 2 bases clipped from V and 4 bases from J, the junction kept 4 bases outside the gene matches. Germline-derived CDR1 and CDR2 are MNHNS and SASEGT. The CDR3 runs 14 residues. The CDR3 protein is CASSESRGGYEQYF. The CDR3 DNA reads TGTGCCAGCAGTGAAAGTCGGGGGGGTTACGAGCAGTACTTC.

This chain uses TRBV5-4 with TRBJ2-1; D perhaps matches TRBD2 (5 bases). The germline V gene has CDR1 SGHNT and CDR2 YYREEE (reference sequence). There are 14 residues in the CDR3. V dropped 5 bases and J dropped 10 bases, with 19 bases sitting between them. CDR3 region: CASRPSGPEGEQFF. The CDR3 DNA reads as TGTGCCAGCAGGCCCAGCGGTCCTGAAGGAGAGCAGTTCTTC.

The CDR3 loop is CASRLTGLDGLGQPQHF. Written as DNA, the CDR3 is TGCGCCAGCAGGCTTACAGGGCTAGACGGCCTAGGTCAGCCCCAGCATTTT. The V and J genes are TRBV4-1 and TRBJ1-5; D may be TRBD1 (6 bases). The CDR3 runs 17 residues. Germline CDR1 reads MGHRA; CDR2 reads YSYEKL. The V end lost 6 bases, the J end lost 6 bases, and 24 bases lay between the germline ends.

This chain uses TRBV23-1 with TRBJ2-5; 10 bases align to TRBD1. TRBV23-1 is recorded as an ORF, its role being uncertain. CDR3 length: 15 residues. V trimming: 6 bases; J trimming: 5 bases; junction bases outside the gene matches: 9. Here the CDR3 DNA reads TGCGCCAGCAGGCTGGGACAGGGGATGTGGGAGACCCAGTACTTC. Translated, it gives CASRLGQGMWETQYF.

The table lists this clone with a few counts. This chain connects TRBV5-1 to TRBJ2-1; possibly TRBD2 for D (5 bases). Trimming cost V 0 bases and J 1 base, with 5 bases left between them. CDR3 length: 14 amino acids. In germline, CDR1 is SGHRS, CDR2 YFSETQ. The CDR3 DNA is TGCGCCAGCAGCTTGGGGGAGTCCTACAATGAGCAGTTCTTC. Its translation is CASSLGESYNEQFF.

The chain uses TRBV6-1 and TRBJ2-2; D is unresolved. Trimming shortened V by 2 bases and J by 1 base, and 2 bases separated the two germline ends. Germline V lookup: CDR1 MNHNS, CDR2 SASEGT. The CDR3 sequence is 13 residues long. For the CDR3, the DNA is TGTGCCAGCAGTGAACTGAACACCGGGGAGCTGTTTTTT. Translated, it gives CASSELNTGELFF.

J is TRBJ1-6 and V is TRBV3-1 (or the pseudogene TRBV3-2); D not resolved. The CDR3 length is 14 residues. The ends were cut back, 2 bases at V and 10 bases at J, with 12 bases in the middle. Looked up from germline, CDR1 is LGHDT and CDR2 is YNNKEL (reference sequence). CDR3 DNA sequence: TGTGCCAGCAGCCAATGGCCCGGAGGGTCACCCCTCCACTTT. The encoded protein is CASSQWPGGSPLHF.

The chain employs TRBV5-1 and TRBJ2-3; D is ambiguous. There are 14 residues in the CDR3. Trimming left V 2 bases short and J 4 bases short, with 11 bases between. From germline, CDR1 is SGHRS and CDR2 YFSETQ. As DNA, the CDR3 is TGCGCCAGCAGCTTACTAACTTCCTCAGATACGCAGTATTTT. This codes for CASSLLTSSDTQYF.

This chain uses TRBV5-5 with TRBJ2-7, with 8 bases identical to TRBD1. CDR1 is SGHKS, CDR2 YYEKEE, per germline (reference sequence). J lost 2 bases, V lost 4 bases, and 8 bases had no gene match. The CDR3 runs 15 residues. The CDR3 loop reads CASSARTGTTYEQYF. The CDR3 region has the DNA TGTGCCAGCAGCGCCCGGACAGGGACAACCTACGAGCAGTACTTC.

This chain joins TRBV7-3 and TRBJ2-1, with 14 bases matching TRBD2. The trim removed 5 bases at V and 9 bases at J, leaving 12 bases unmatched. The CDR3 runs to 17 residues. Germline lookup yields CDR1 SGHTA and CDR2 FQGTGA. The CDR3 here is CASSPRRLAGGYGEQFF. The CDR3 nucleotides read TGTGCCAGCAGCCCAAGGCGACTAGCGGGAGGGTATGGTGAGCAGTTCTTC.

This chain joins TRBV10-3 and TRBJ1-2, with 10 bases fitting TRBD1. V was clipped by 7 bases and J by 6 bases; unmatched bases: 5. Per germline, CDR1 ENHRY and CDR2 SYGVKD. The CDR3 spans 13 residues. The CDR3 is CAITGTGDDGYTF. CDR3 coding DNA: TGTGCCATCACCGGGACAGGGGACGATGGCTACACCTTC.

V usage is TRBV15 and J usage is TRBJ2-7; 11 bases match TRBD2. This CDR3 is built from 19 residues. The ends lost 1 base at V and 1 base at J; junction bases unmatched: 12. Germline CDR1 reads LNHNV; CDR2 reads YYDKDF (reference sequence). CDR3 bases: TGTGCCACCAGCAGAGGCCGTTCGGTAGGGACTAGCGGATCCTACGAGCAGTACTTC. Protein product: CATSRGRSVGTSGSYEQYF. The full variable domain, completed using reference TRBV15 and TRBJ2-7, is DAMVIQNPRYQVTQFGKPVTLSCSQTLNHNVMYWYQQKSSQAPKLLFHYYDKDFNNEADTPDNFQSRRPNTSFCFLDIRSPGLGDTAMYLCATSRGRSVGTSGSYEQYFGPGTRLTVT.

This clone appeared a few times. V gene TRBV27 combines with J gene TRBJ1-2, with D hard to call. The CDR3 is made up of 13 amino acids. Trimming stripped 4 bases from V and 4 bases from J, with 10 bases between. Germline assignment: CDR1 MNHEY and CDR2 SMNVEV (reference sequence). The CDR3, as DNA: TGTGCCAGCAGTTCTACAGCCATCTATGGCTACACCTTC. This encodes CASSSTAIYGYTF.

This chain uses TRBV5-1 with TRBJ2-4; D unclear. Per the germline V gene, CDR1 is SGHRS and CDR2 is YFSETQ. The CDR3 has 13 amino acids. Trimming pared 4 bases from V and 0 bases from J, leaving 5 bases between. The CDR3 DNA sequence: TGCGCCAGCAGCCCGGTAGCCAAAAACATTCAGTACTTC. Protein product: CASSPVAKNIQYF. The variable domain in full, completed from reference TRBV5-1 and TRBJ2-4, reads KAGVTQTPRYLIKTRGQQVTLSCSPISGHRSVSWYQQTPGQGLQFLFEYFSETQRNKGNFPGRFSGRQFSNSRSEMNVSTLELGDSALYLCASSPVAKNIQYFGAGTRLSVL.

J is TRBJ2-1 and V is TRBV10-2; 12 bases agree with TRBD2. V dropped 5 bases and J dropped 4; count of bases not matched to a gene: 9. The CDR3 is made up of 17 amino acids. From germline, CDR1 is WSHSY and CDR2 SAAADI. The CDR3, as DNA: TGCGCCAGCAGTTCCCTAGCGGGAGGGCCAGGGTACAATGAGCAGTTCTTC. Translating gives CASSSLAGGPGYNEQFF.

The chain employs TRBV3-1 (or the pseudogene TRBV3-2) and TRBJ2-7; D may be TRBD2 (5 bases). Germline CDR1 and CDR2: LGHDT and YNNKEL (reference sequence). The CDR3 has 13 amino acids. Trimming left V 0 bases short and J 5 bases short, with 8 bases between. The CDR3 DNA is TGTGCCAGCAGCCAAGATGAGGGCAACGAGCAGTACTTC. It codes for CASSQDEGNEQYF.

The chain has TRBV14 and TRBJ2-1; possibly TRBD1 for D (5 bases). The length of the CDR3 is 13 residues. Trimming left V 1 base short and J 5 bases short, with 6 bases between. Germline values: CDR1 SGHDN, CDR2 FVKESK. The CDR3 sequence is CASSQVGDNEQFF. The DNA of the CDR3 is TGTGCCAGCAGCCAAGTAGGGGACAATGAGCAGTTCTTC.

CDR3 nucleotides: TGTGCTTCGAGGTCAGAAGCGGACACTGAAGCTTTCTTT. This codes for CASRSEADTEAFF. V is TRBV6-6 and J is TRBJ1-1; D gene uncertain. CDR1 and CDR2 (germline): MNHNY, SVGAGI (reference sequence). The CDR3 extends over 13 amino acids.